This T cell receptor (beta chain) was documented in a study of STAT5B mutations in CD4+ large granular lymphocyte leukemia. General study points: Without HLA matching, higher CD4+ than CD8+ T-LGLL clonality could reflect small sample size.

Remarks on this clone: Its antigen remains unknown.

Trimming took 3 bases from V and 7 from J, leaving 13 bases between them. The CDR3 sequence is 13 residues long. Germline values: CDR1 MNHNS, CDR2 SASEGT. Clones were sequenced by immunoSEQ multiplex PCR, and TCRdb holds only the in-frame ones, with some missing. The sample lists 45,000 or so clones; just over 85% were seen once. The receptor was isolated from a human donor in good health. The sample was CD4+ T cells from blood buffy coats. The chain recombines TRBV6-1 with TRBJ2-7; D gene uncertain. The CDR3 DNA is TGTGCCAGCAGTGATCTTCAGGCCGGTGAGCAGTACTTC. Its protein product is CASSDLQAGEQYF.